The rows below give T cell receptor beta chains drawn from one sample of a study of OX40 agonist ivuxolimab in advanced cancers. Produced via immunoSEQ multiplex PCR; TCRdb's table is partial and in-frame only. The table lists about 19,000 clones, about 90% of them singletons. The material sequenced was CD4+ or CD8+ T cells sorted from blood, taken in a trial of the OX40 agonist ivuxolimab. These receptors all stem from an adult with an advanced solid tumor such as melanoma, head and neck, liver or kidney cancer. The CDR3 runs from the conserved cysteine through the conserved F or W. Fields, in order: J gene, D gene, clone size, V gene, CDR3 DNA, CDR3 protein. A D gene is named only where the DNA matches it firmly. Not every row has a clone size; where given, it reads once, few, many or a size class.

>TRBJ2-4|TRBD2|NA|TRBV27
TGTGCCAGCAGTATCTCTAGCGGGAGTAACATTCAGTACTTC
CASSISSGSNIQYF
>TRBJ2-7|NA|NA|TRBV28
TGTGCCAGCAGTCCTGGACCTTATACCTACGAGCAGTACTTC
CASSPGPYTYEQYF
>TRBJ1-1|NA|NA|TRBV6-5
TGTGCCAGCAGTTATCAGGGAGGGACTGAAGCTTTCTTT
CASSYQGGTEAFF
>TRBJ2-3|NA|NA|TRBV5-1
TGCGCCAGCAGCTCCGAGGGGGGGGGAGATACGCAGTATTTT
CASSSEGGGDTQYF
>TRBJ2-1|TRBD2|once|TRBV2
TGTGCCAGCATAACTAGCGGGAGCGGTGAGCAGTTCTTC
CASITSGSGEQFF
>TRBJ1-1|NA|NA|TRBV28
TGTGCCACCTCTGACAGGTTGATTGAAGCTTTCTTT
CATSDRLIEAFF
>TRBJ2-7|NA|few|TRBV9
TGTGCCAGCAGCGGGCAGGGTAACGAGCAGTACTTC
CASSGQGNEQYF
>TRBJ2-1|TRBD1|NA|TRBV12-5
TGTGCTAGCCGACCGGGACAGGGGTTTTTGGTTTTTTACAATGAGCAGTTCTTC
CASRPGQGFLVFYNEQFF
>TRBJ2-7|NA|NA|TRBV9
TGTGCCAGCAGCGGGGGCGCCTCCTACGAGCAGTACTTC
CASSGGASYEQYF
>TRBJ2-6|NA|NA|TRBV7-9
TGTGCCAGCAGTAGGGGTTCCGGGGCCAACGTCCTGACTTTC
CASSRGSGANVLTF
>TRBJ1-5|NA|NA|TRBV5-6
TGTGCCAGCAGCTCTCACAGGGTTGCCGAAGGAGTTAATCAGCCCCAGCATTTT
CASSSHRVAEGVNQPQHF
>TRBJ2-7|NA|NA|TRBV7-9
TGTGCCAGCAGCTTAGGGGGACGCGAGCAGTACTTC
CASSLGGREQYF
>TRBJ1-1|TRBD1|few|TRBV10-2
TGCGCCAGCAGTGAGGGACAGGGATACCTAAACACTGAAGCTTTCTTT
CASSEGQGYLNTEAFF
>TRBJ1-1|NA|NA|TRBV5-1
TGCGCCAGCAGCTTGGCCCCAGGGTGGACTGAAGCTTTCTTT
CASSLAPGWTEAFF
>TRBJ2-7|NA|NA|TRBV29-1
TGCAGCGTTGAAGAGGACAGAACCTACGAGCAGTACTTC
CSVEEDRTYEQYF
>TRBJ2-5|TRBD2|NA|TRBV7-9
TGTGCCAGCAGCCCCCGAACTAGCGGGAGGGCGGGGGAGACCCAGTACTTC
CASSPRTSGRAGETQYF
>TRBJ2-5|NA|NA|TRBV9
TGTGCCAGCAGCGTATTAGGAGGGGTAGGCGAGACCCAGTACTTC
CASSVLGGVGETQYF
>TRBJ2-2|NA|NA|TRBV7-2
TGTGCCAGCAGCTTAGTACTTGCCGGGGAGCTGTTTTTT
CASSLVLAGELFF
>TRBJ2-7|TRBD1|NA|TRBV7-8
TGTGCCAGCAGCACCACCGGGACAGGCTACGAGCAGTACTTC
CASSTTGTGYEQYF
>TRBJ2-3|NA|NA|TRBV7-6
TGTGCCAGCAGCCCCCCCCTCCAAGATACGCAGTATTTT
CASSPPLQDTQYF
>TRBJ1-3|NA|NA|TRBV4-1
TGCGCCAGCAGCCCCATATTCTCTGGAAACACCATATATTTT
CASSPIFSGNTIYF